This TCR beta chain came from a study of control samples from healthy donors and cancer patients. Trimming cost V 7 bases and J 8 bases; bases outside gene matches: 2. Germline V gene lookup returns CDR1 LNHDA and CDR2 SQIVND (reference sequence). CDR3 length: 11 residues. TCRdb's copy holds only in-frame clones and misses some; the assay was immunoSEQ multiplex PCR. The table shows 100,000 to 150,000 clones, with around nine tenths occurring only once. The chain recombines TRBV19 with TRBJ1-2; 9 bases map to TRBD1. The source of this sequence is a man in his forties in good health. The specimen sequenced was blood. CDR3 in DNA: TGTGCCAGTACCACAGGGGGCGGCTACACCTTC. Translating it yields CASTTGGGYTF.